This entry is about one T cell receptor (beta chain). The antigen remains undetermined. Profiling relied on immunoSEQ multiplex PCR, and the TCRdb table lists in-frame clones only, not all of them. The sample holds 120,000 or so clones; around 84% are singletons and the top ten take over 3%. This CDR3 spans 15 amino acids. Germline trimming cut 4 bases from V and 4 bases from J; bases unmatched to any gene: 4. Germline CDR1 and CDR2: SNHLY and FYNNEI. This entry is derived from a study of identifying expanded T cells in peripheral blood. Points from the study as a whole: Roughly two-week clone count variance significantly increased as total template count grew. Technical replicates showed roughly 1.2 changed clones; two weeks around 15; four weeks 19.

During the collection period, no donor immune events like infections were recorded. The sample taken for sequencing was blood. The chain carries TRBV2 and TRBJ2-6; 7 bases align to TRBD2. This receptor was taken from a person aged 18 to 69 in good health. Here the CDR3 reads CASSVRGMGANVLTF. The CDR3 DNA reads as TGTGCCAGCAGTGTGCGGGGGATGGGGGCCAACGTCCTGACTTTC. The full variable domain, in which reference TRBV2 and TRBJ2-6 provide the parts outside the CDR3, is EPEVTQTPSHQVTQMGQEVILRCVPISNHLYFYWYRQILGQKVEFLVSFYNNEISEKSEIFDDQFSVERPDGSNFTLKIRSTKLEDSAMYFCASSVRGMGANVLTFGAGSRLTVL.